This entry describes one T cell receptor (beta chain). Its binding antigen is unknown. The record has no base qualities; no much larger clone is one base away. Read against the paper, the sample's time point label means: 100 days after allo-HCT. Blood from recipients was drawn about 28 days before transplant and again at days 30, 100 and 180 after transplant. Nuclei Lysis Solution was used to extract genomic DNA from fresh or cryopreserved unfractionated peripheral blood mononuclear cells. TCR beta CDR3 regions were amplified from genomic DNA with the immunoSEQ assay, a bias-controlled multiplex PCR using V- and J-specific primers. In a second PCR step, a proprietary barcode and Illumina adapter sequences were attached to the CDR3 amplicons. An Illumina MiSeq instrument was used for sequencing of the CDR3 libraries. Regarding the original processing steps: immunoSEQ Analyzer 3.0 was used for export and quality control, with R Bioconductor and Immunarch used for downstream analyses. Only productive rearrangements in the normalized downsampled data set were used to calculate repertoire metrics. In the normalized cohort, clonotypes with more than 5 templates were defined as pathologically expanded. Repertoire diversity was measured with the Inverse Simpson Index. CMV-specificity analyses were carried out on the non-normalized data set to capture all clonotypes. Entries here come from immuneACCESS through TCRdb and include only in-frame sequences with V and J called. Some clones fail to appear in such tables; in the studies checked, an unresolved V gene covers under half of the shortfall, and the cause of the remainder is unknown. Clonal size and the V and J genes are those of that table, whereas D and trimming came from the DNA. This sample has under 6,000 clones in its table, and 72% of those were observed once. The top ten hold approximately 26% of the sample.

The data were obtained in a study of T cell clonotyping in hematopoietic cell transplantation (dated by TCRdb to about 2021). With regard to the full study: The study collected more than 120 blood samples from some 33 consecutive transplant recipients and their related donors. Recruitment of patients ran from September 2015 to early 2017, and follow-up continued until September 2020 or until death.

General study outcomes and caveats: Recipient repertoires showed only a small fraction of overlap with donor repertoires, and over 97% appeared de novo at the given depth. Sample size was limited, and cells were not sorted, so CD4 and CD8 repertoire contributions could not be separated. After transplant, TCR diversity in recipients dropped, and pathologically expanded clonotypes increased progressively from day 30 to day 180. Broader posttransplant TCR repertoire diversity was predicted by donor and pretransplant recipient Inverse Simpson Index values.

The sequences come from PBMCs, collected 100 days after allogeneic stem cell transplant. This receptor was taken from a female patient aged 50-59 years who had an allogeneic stem cell transplant, so the T cells may come from the graft donor. Some clones in this sample may be carry-over from other donors' samples.

The CDR3 amino acid sequence is: CASSGTGGGGTDTQYF. The DNA reads as follows: TGTGCCAGCAGCGGAACGGGTGGGGGGGGCACAGATACGCAGTATTTT. The chain employs TRBV9 and TRBJ2-3; 7 junctional bases match TRBD2. Spanning cysteine to phenylalanine, the CDR3 consists of 16 amino acids. Only the CDR3 DNA stays, 48 bases, in frame from base 1. CDR1 SGDLS and CDR2 YYNGEE are derived from the germline V gene. V trim: 3 bases; J trim: 1 base; unmatched bases: 8. Extended through the reference TRBV9 and TRBJ2-3 proteins, this CDR3 yields the full variable domain: DSGVTQTPKHLITATGQRVTLRCSPRSGDLSVYWYQQSLDQGLQFLIQYYNGEERAKGNILERFSAQQFPDLHSELNLSSLELGDSALYFCASSGTGGGGTDTQYFGPGTRLTVL.